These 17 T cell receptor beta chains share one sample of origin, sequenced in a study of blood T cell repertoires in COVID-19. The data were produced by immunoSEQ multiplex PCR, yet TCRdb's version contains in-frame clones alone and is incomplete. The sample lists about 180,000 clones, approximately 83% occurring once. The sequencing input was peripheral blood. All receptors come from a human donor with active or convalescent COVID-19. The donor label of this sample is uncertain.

CDR3: CASSPPSRQETQYF. CDR3 in DNA: TGTGCCAGCTCACCACCAAGCCGGCAAGAGACCCAGTACTTC. The genes are TRBV18 and TRBJ2-5, with D hard to call. The CDR3 sequence is 14 residues long. V dropped 0 bases and J dropped 2 bases, with 7 bases sitting between them. Germline CDR1 KGHSH, CDR2 LQKENI.

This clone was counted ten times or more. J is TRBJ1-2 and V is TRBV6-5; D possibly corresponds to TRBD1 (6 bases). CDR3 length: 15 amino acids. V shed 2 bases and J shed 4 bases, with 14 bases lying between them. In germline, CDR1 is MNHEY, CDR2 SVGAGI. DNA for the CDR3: TGTGCCAGCAGTTACCAGGGAACAGGGAGCTATGGCTACACCTTC. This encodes CASSYQGTGSYGYTF.

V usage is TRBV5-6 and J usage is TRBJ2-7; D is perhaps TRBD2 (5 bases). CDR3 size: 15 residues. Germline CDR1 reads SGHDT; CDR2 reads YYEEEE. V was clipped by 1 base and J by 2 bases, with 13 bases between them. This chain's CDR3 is CASSLPRRAPYEQYF. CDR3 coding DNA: TGTGCCAGCAGCTTGCCTCGGCGGGCCCCCTACGAGCAGTACTTC.

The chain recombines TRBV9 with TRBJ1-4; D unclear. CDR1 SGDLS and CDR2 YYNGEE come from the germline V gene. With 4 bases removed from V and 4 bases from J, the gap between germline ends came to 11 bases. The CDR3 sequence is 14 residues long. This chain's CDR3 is CASSPRLSNEKLFF. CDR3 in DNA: TGTGCCAGCAGCCCCCGGTTAAGTAATGAAAAACTGTTTTTT.

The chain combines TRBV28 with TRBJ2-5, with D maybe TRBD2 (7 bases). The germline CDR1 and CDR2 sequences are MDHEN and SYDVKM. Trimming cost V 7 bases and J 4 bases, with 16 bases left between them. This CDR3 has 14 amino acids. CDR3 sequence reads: CASTLGGVLETQYF. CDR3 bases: TGTGCCAGCACCTTAGGGGGGGTACTAGAGACCCAGTACTTC.

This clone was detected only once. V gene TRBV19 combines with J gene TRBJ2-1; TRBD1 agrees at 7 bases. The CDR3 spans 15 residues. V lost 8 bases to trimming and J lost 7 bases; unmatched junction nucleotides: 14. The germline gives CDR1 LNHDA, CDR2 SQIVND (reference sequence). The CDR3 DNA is TGTGCCAGTTCAGGGGGTCCAGGGAGAGGGAATGAGCAGTTCTTC. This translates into CASSGGPGRGNEQFF. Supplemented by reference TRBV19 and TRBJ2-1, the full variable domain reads DGGITQSPKYLFRKEGQNVTLSCEQNLNHDAMYWYRQDPGQGLRLIYYSQIVNDFQKGDIAEGYSVSREKKESFPLTVTSAQKNPTAFYLCASSGGPGRGNEQFFGPGTRLTVL.

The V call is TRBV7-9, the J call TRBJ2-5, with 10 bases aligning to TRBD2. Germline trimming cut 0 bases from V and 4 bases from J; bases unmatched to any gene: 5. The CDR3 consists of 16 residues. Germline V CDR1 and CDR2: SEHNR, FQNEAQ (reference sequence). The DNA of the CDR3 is TGTGCCAGCAGCTTAGCTAGCGGGGGGCTCGGAGAGACCCAGTACTTC. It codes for CASSLASGGLGETQYF.

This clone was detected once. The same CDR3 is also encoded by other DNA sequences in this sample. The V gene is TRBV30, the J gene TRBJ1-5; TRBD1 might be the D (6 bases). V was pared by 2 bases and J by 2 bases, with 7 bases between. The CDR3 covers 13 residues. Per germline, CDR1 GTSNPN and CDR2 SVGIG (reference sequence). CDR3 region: CAWSHRGNQPQHF. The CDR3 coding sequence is TGTGCCTGGAGTCACAGGGGCAATCAGCCCCAGCATTTT.

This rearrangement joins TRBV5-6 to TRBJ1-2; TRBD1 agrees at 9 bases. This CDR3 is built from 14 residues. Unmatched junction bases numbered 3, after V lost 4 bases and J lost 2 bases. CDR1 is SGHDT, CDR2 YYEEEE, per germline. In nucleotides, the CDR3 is TGTGCCAGCAGCCGGGACAGGGTCAACTATGGCTACACCTTC. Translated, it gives CASSRDRVNYGYTF.

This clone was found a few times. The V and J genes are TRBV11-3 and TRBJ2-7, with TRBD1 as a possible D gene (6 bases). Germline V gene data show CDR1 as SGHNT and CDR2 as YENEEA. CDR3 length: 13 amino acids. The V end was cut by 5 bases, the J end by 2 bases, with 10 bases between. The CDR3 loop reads CASSKQGPYEQYF. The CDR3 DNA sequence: TGTGCCAGCAGCAAACAGGGTCCCTACGAGCAGTACTTC.

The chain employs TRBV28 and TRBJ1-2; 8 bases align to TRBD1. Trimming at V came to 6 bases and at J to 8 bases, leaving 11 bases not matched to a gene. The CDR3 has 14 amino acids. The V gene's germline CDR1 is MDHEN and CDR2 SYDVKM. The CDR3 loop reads CASSQQIDRGGYTF. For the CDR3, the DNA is TGTGCCAGCAGCCAGCAAATAGACAGGGGCGGCTACACCTTC.

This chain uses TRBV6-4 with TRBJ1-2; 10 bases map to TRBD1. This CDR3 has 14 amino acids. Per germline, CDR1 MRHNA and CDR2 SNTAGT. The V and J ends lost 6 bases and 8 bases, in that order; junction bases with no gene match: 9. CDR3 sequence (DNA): TGTGCCAGCAGGCCGGGACAGGGGACCGCCGGCTACACCTTC. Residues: CASRPGQGTAGYTF.

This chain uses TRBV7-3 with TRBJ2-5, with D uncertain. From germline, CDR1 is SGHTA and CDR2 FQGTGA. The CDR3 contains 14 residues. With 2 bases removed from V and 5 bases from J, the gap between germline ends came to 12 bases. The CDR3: CASSLGGHSETQYF. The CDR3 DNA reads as TGTGCCAGCAGCTTAGGTGGGCATAGTGAGACCCAGTACTTC.

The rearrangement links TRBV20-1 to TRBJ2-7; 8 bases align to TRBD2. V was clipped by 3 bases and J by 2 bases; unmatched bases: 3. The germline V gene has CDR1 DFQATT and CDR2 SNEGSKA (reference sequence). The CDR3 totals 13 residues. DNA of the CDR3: TGCAGTGCTAGTACTAGCGGCACCTACGAGCAGTACTTC. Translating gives CSASTSGTYEQYF.

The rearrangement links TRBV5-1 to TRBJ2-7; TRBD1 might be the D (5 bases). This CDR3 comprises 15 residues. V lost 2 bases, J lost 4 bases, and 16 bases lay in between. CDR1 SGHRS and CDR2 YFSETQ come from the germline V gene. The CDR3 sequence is CASSFSTKGLYEQYF. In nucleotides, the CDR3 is TGCGCCAGCAGCTTCTCTACAAAGGGGTTGTACGAGCAGTACTTC.

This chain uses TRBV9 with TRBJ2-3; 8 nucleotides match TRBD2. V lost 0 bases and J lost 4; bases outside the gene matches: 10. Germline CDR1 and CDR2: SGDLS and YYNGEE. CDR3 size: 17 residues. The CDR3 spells CASSVGPGLVMADTQYF. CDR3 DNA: TGTGCCAGCAGCGTAGGGCCGGGACTAGTAATGGCAGATACGCAGTATTTT. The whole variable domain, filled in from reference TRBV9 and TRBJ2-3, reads DSGVTQTPKHLITATGQRVTLRCSPRSGDLSVYWYQQSLDQGLQFLIQYYNGEERAKGNILERFSAQQFPDLHSELNLSSLELGDSALYFCASSVGPGLVMADTQYFGPGTRLTVL.

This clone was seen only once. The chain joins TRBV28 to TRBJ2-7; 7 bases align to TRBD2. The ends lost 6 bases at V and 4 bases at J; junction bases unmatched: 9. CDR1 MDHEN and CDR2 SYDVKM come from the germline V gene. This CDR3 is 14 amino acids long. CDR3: CASSSWGGTYEQYF. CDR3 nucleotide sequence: TGTGCCAGCAGCTCTTGGGGGGGAACTTACGAGCAGTACTTC.